The text below deals with one TCR beta chain. The data were obtained in a study of OX40 agonist ivuxolimab in advanced cancers. The V gene lost 1 base and the J gene lost 0 bases, with 10 bases spanning the gap. The CDR3 spans 15 residues. Germline V gene sequence: CDR1 SEHNR, CDR2 FQNEAQ (reference sequence). Exclusion of a patient followed from autoimmune disease history or systemic immunosuppression. The method was immunoSEQ multiplex PCR; TCRdb's version includes in-frame clones alone and lacks a portion of them. The profile shows fewer than 65,000 clones, 60% to 80% of them singletons. The rearrangement joins TRBV7-9 to TRBJ2-7; D gene uncertain. Sequences were derived from CD4+ or CD8+ T cells sorted from blood, sampled in a trial of the OX40 agonist ivuxolimab. This clonotype was obtained from an adult with an advanced solid tumor such as melanoma, head and neck, liver or kidney cancer. CDR3 coding DNA: TGTGCCAGCAGCTTAGAGGTGCGACTCTCCTACGAGCAGTACTTC. This encodes CASSLEVRLSYEQYF.